This T cell receptor beta chain was recovered during a study of control samples from healthy donors and cancer patients (dated by TCRdb to 2018 to 2021). As encoded in the germline V gene (reference sequence), CDR1 is SGHNT while CDR2 is YYREEE. The CDR3 numbers 15 residues from cysteine through phenylalanine. Left in the record is the CDR3 DNA by itself, 45 bases read in frame from the first base. Trimmed from V: 3 bases; trimmed from J: 8 bases; junction bases lacking a gene match: 6. A remark on this clone: Its target antigen remains unknown. The input lacks base qualities; no much larger clone sits a single base away.

Libraries were prepared through the immunoSEQ multiplex PCR assay. The table comes from immuneACCESS by way of TCRdb, which keeps in-frame sequences with V and J called. Part of the clones is missing from these tables; in studies checked, under half for an unresolved V gene and the rest for unknown reasons. The sample records over 150,000 clones, around 94% of which are singletons. The ten largest clones add up to approximately 15% of the sample. The sequence links TRBV5-4 to TRBJ2-3; 13 bases in between match TRBD2. The TCR was taken from a man in his sixties with colorectal cancer. What was sequenced was PBMCs. The CDR3 corresponds to CASSSGLAGVVTQYF. In nucleotides, the sequence is TGTGCCAGCAGCTCCGGACTAGCGGGGGTAGTTACGCAGTATTTT.